This passage covers 26 T cell receptor beta chains from one sample sequenced in a study of cytomegalovirus exposure and HLA in healthy donors. PCR was performed using 60 Vbeta and 13 Jbeta primers. TCRdb's table, derived via immunoSEQ multiplex PCR, lists solely in-frame clones and lacks some. The table includes about 120,000 clones, 81% detected once. Material for sequencing was PBMCs. These receptors were obtained from a woman aged 30 to 39 in good health and CMV-seronegative.

This chain joins TRBV27 and TRBJ2-3; 10 positions match TRBD2. Germline values: CDR1 MNHEY, CDR2 SMNVEV (reference sequence). The CDR3 totals 17 residues. The junction had 9 bases not matched to a gene; V was cut back by 4 bases and J by 2 bases. Written as DNA, the CDR3 is TGTGCCAGCAGTTACCTAGCGGGAGACCTTGTCACAGATACGCAGTATTTT. This translates into CASSYLAGDLVTDTQYF.

This rearrangement joins TRBV2 to TRBJ2-5, with D maybe TRBD2 (6 bases). Trimming cost V 5 bases and J 1 base, with 20 bases left between them. This CDR3 contains 17 residues. Germline CDR1 and CDR2: SNHLY and FYNNEI. The CDR3 nucleotides read TGTGCCAGCAGTCTAACCCGGGCCCAGGAGGGCCAAGAGACCCAGTACTTC. Its translation: CASSLTRAQEGQETQYF.

This chain uses TRBV28 with TRBJ1-2, with D tentatively TRBD1 (6 bases). The CDR3 runs 15 residues. V was cut by 5 bases and J by 7 bases, with 20 bases left in between. Germline values: CDR1 MDHEN, CDR2 SYDVKM. CDR3 coding DNA: TGTGCCAGCAGTCCACAAAGAACAGGGTTGGGTGGCTACACCTTC. Translating gives CASSPQRTGLGGYTF.

CDR3 region: CASSQRLAAEQYF. CDR3 nucleotide sequence: TGCGCCAGCAGCCAGCGACTAGCTGCCGAGCAGTACTTC. This rearrangement joins TRBV4-1 to TRBJ2-7; 7 nucleotides match TRBD2. This CDR3 has 13 residues. V was clipped by 3 bases and J by 6 bases; unmatched bases: 5. Germline CDR1 is MGHRA and CDR2 is YSYEKL.

The gene calls are TRBV7-9 and TRBJ2-2, with 8 bases lining up with TRBD1. This CDR3 has 16 residues. The V and J ends lost 3 bases and 5 bases, in that order; junction bases with no gene match: 8. Germline V gene sequence: CDR1 SEHNR, CDR2 FQNEAQ (reference sequence). The CDR3 here is CASSLWRQGATGELFF. The CDR3, as DNA: TGTGCCAGCAGCTTGTGGCGGCAGGGGGCGACCGGGGAGCTGTTTTTT.

The chain is built from TRBV6-5 and TRBJ1-2; 7 positions match TRBD1. The CDR3 contains 13 residues. J gave up 2 bases and V 8 bases, and 5 bases lay outside the gene matches. Germline V lookup: CDR1 MNHEY, CDR2 SVGAGI. The CDR3 nucleotides are TGTGCCAGCGCAATACAGGGGAACTATGGCTACACCTTC. Translating gives CASAIQGNYGYTF.

The count of this clone is one. The V gene is TRBV7-2, the J gene TRBJ2-1; D is undetermined. V shed 7 bases and J shed 5 bases, with 12 bases lying between them. The CDR3 has 13 residues. Germline assignment: CDR1 SGHTA and CDR2 FQGNSA. DNA for the CDR3: TGTGCCAGCAAACGATTGGGCCACAATGAGCAGTTCTTC. Protein sequence: CASKRLGHNEQFF.

The chain recombines TRBV10-2 with TRBJ2-7; perhaps TRBD1 as D (8 bases). The CDR3 sequence is 13 residues long. CDR1 and CDR2 (germline): WSHSY, SAAADI. The V and J ends lost 5 bases and 6 bases respectively, with 14 bases between them. As DNA, the CDR3 is TGCGCCAGCAGTCCGACAGGGGAGGGCGAGCAGTACTTC. Translation: CASSPTGEGEQYF.

This clone rates as medium-sized (0.01 to 0.1%). The V and J genes are TRBV5-1 and TRBJ1-4, with D uncertain. There are 15 residues in the CDR3. CDR1 is SGHRS and CDR2 is YFSETQ in the germline V gene. Deletions cut 0 bases from V and 5 bases from J, with 11 bases between. The CDR3 loop reads CASSLAAGLNEKLFF. CDR3 sequence (DNA): TGCGCCAGCAGCTTGGCAGCAGGACTGAATGAAAAACTGTTTTTT.

The chain links TRBV6-5 to TRBJ2-1; 9 nucleotides line up with TRBD1. V lost 1 base, J lost 4 bases, and 5 bases stayed unmatched. This CDR3 spans 16 amino acids. CDR1 is MNHEY and CDR2 is SVGAGI in the germline V gene. CDR3 amino acids: CASSYYRDRVYNEQFF. The CDR3 region has the DNA TGTGCCAGCAGTTACTACCGGGACAGGGTTTACAATGAGCAGTTCTTC.

CDR3 sequence reads: CASSFNRVSEQFF. CDR3 DNA: TGCGCCAGCAGCTTTAACAGGGTTAGTGAGCAGTTCTTC. V is TRBV5-1 and J is TRBJ2-1, with D possibly being TRBD1 (6 bases). CDR3 size: 13 residues. Germline CDR1 SGHRS, CDR2 YFSETQ. V was pared by 2 bases and J by 9 bases, with 12 bases between.

The V and J genes are TRBV19 and TRBJ2-5; D is unclear. V was shortened by 1 base and J by 10 bases, with 10 bases between the two germline ends. The CDR3 is 12 amino acids. Germline loops: CDR1 LNHDA, CDR2 SQIVND (reference sequence). The CDR3 reads CASSIGGVFQYF. The CDR3 DNA reads TGTGCCAGTAGTATAGGCGGAGTTTTCCAGTACTTC.

The chain combines TRBV9 with TRBJ2-7, with 11 bases identical to TRBD1. The CDR3 spans 16 residues. The V gene end was trimmed by 0 bases and the J gene end by 9 bases; junction bases not matched to a gene: 11. Per germline, CDR1 SGDLS and CDR2 YYNGEE. CDR3 residues: CASSVEGGTGGSVQYF. The CDR3 DNA sequence: TGTGCCAGCAGCGTAGAAGGTGGGACAGGGGGTTCGGTGCAGTACTTC. Filled out from reference TRBV9 and TRBJ2-7, the complete variable domain reads DSGVTQTPKHLITATGQRVTLRCSPRSGDLSVYWYQQSLDQGLQFLIQYYNGEERAKGNILERFSAQQFPDLHSELNLSSLELGDSALYFCASSVEGGTGGSVQYFGPGTRLTVT.

The J gene is TRBJ2-1, the V gene TRBV4-2; the match to TRBD2 covers 9 bases. The CDR3 consists of 17 residues. Germline trimming cut 0 bases from V and 3 bases from J; bases unmatched to any gene: 6. Germline V gene lookup returns CDR1 LGHNA and CDR2 YNFKEQ. This CDR3 is CASSQDQTSGSYNEQFF. The CDR3 nucleotides are TGTGCCAGCAGCCAAGATCAGACTAGCGGAAGCTACAATGAGCAGTTCTTC.

This clone was counted a single time. The genes are TRBV5-1 and TRBJ1-2; D is unclear. Germline values: CDR1 SGHRS, CDR2 YFSETQ. With 0 bases removed from V and 8 bases from J, the gap between germline ends came to 8 bases. The CDR3 has 12 amino acids. CDR3 amino acids: CASSLGENGYTF. The CDR3 nucleotides are TGCGCCAGCAGCTTGGGGGAGAACGGCTACACCTTC.

CDR3 residues: CASSFRQGDNSPLHF. In DNA form, the CDR3 reads TGTGCCAGCAGCTTCCGACAGGGAGACAATTCACCCCTCCACTTT. V usage is TRBV7-9 and J usage is TRBJ1-6, with 7 bases identical to TRBD1. The V segment lost 3 bases and the J segment 7 bases; nucleotides outside the gene matches: 6. This CDR3 has 15 residues. Germline V gene sequence: CDR1 SEHNR, CDR2 FQNEAQ (reference sequence).

This chain joins TRBV10-1 and TRBJ1-1, with a weak D call TRBD1 (5 bases). Germline CDR1 and CDR2: WNHNN and SYGVQD (reference sequence). The CDR3 sequence is 14 residues long. The V and J ends lost 2 bases and 6 bases respectively, with 13 bases between them. CDR3 DNA sequence: TGCGCCAGCAGTGAGGGCGGGACGCCGGCTGAAGCTTTCTTT. Its translation is CASSEGGTPAEAFF.

The chain is built from TRBV12-5 and TRBJ1-2; 11 bases line up with TRBD1. The V gene's germline CDR1 is LGHNT and CDR2 FRNRAP. The CDR3 totals 13 residues. V shed 6 bases and J 9 bases; nucleotides not matched to a gene: 6. The CDR3 DNA reads TGTGCTAGTGGCCCGGACAGGGGGCGAAGCTACACCTTC. Its protein product is CASGPDRGRSYTF.

The count of this clone is one. This sequence joins TRBV10-3 and TRBJ2-7; the match to TRBD2 covers 8 bases. Germline V lookup: CDR1 ENHRY, CDR2 SYGVKD. The V and J ends lost 8 bases and 4 bases, in that order; junction bases with no gene match: 10. CDR3 length: 14 amino acids. The CDR3 protein is CAIERAGGQYEQYF. The CDR3 DNA reads TGTGCCATCGAGCGGGCGGGGGGTCAATACGAGCAGTACTTC.

The chain links TRBV7-9 to TRBJ1-2; 8 nucleotides align to TRBD1. Germline loops: CDR1 SEHNR, CDR2 FQNEAQ (reference sequence). V lost 5 bases to trimming and J lost 2 bases; unmatched junction nucleotides: 4. The CDR3 has 14 residues. The CDR3 is CASSPQGANYGYTF. The CDR3 DNA is TGTGCCAGCAGCCCCCAGGGGGCCAACTATGGCTACACCTTC.

The chain combines TRBV7-6 with TRBJ2-1, with TRBD2 matching 11 bases. The CDR3 has 15 amino acids. Germline V gene lookup returns CDR1 SGHVS and CDR2 FNYEAQ. V shed 5 bases, J shed 12 bases, and the junction held 12 bases outside the gene matches. CDR3 loop: CASSPGTSGSGRQFF. For the CDR3, the DNA is TGTGCCAGCAGCCCCGGAACTAGCGGGAGTGGGAGGCAGTTCTTC.

This clone has a single count. The chain recombines TRBV5-1 with TRBJ2-5, with TRBD1 matching over 9 bases. From germline, CDR1 is SGHRS and CDR2 YFSETQ. The ends lost 4 bases at V and 9 bases at J; junction bases unmatched: 10. There are 14 residues in the CDR3. DNA for the CDR3: TGCGCCAGCAGCGCGGGACAGGGCGGATTGGCCCAGTACTTC. Translating it yields CASSAGQGGLAQYF.

The chain combines TRBV10-1 with TRBJ2-3; perhaps TRBD2 as D (5 bases). Trimming left V 0 bases short and J 9 bases short, with 13 bases between. Germline V CDR1 and CDR2: WNHNN, SYGVQD (reference sequence). This CDR3 region has 14 residues. The CDR3 DNA follows: TGCGCCAGCAGTGAGTCGAGCGGAGAAGAAACGCAGTATTTT. This codes for CASSESSGEETQYF.

For the CDR3, the DNA is TGTGCCAGCAGCCCGACTTCCAGCGCGAGCTCCTACAATGAGCAGTTCTTC. Its translation is CASSPTSSASSYNEQFF. The chain employs TRBV9 and TRBJ2-1; D is ambiguous. In germline, CDR1 is SGDLS, CDR2 YYNGEE. Trimming took 4 bases from V and 0 from J, leaving 17 bases between them. The CDR3 contains 17 residues.

A word on this clone: Distinct nucleotide sequences in the sample also encode this CDR3. The chain uses TRBV4-3 and TRBJ2-2; D is possibly TRBD2 (5 bases). This CDR3 comprises 15 residues. Trimming shortened V by 4 bases and J by 5 bases, and 14 bases separated the two germline ends. CDR1 is LGHNA and CDR2 is YSLEER in the germline V gene. CDR3 DNA: TGCGCCAGCAGCCGAGGACTGGCGGGTACCGGGGAGCTGTTTTTT. Protein sequence: CASSRGLAGTGELFF.

The rearrangement uses TRBV30 and TRBJ1-2, with D perhaps matching TRBD1 (6 bases). The CDR3 has 14 amino acids. From germline, CDR1 is GTSNPN and CDR2 SVGIG (reference sequence). The ends were cut back, 5 bases at V and 3 bases at J, with 16 bases in the middle. The CDR3 coding sequence is TGTGCCTGGGGGGTCAGGGGAGATTACTATGGCTACACCTTC. As protein: CAWGVRGDYYGYTF.